This is a list of T cell receptor beta chains from one sample in a study of glioma-infiltrating T cells after dendritic cell vaccination. Generated by immunoSEQ multiplex PCR, the TCRdb table keeps only in-frame clones and is missing some. The sample records 65,000 to 90,000 clones, over 75% being singletons. The input for sequencing was blood, taken before dendritic cell vaccination. These receptors were taken from a human donor with glioblastoma. CDR3s include the opening cysteine and the closing phenylalanine or tryptophan. D genes are given only for firm matches. Size is stated for part of the rows, as once, few or many counts, or as a class when the clone is expanded.

d_call	cdr3_length	v_call	j_call	clone_size	cdr3_nt	cdr3_aa
-	13	TRBV2	TRBJ1-2	-	TGTGCCAGCAGTATAACAGGGACGGGAGGCTACACCTTC	CASSITGTGGYTF
TRBD2	16	TRBV4-2	TRBJ2-1	-	TGTGCCAGCAGCCAAGACCCGGGAGGCTCCTACAATGAGCAGTTCTTC	CASSQDPGGSYNEQFF
-	11	TRBV27	TRBJ2-4	few	TGTGCCAGCAGTTTCTTCGGAGGTCGTTACTTC	CASSFFGGRYF
-	16	TRBV10-2	TRBJ1-5	-	TGCGCCAGCAGTGATTACCCGGGACACAAAGATCAGCCCCAGCATTTT	CASSDYPGHKDQPQHF
-	15	TRBV19	TRBJ1-1	-	TGTGCCAGTAGGGAATTGGGACAAATGAACACTGAAGCTTTCTTT	CASRELGQMNTEAFF
-	11	TRBV2	TRBJ1-1	-	TGTGCCAGCAGGTACAGTACTGAAGCTTTCTTT	CASRYSTEAFF
-	16	TRBV5-6	TRBJ2-1	-	TGTGCCAGCAGCTTGTCCGGGGGTAGCTCCTACAATGAGCAGTTCTTC	CASSLSGGSSYNEQFF
TRBD1	16	TRBV7-9	TRBJ1-3	-	TGTGCCAGCAGTTGGGACAGGACGGCGTCTGGAAACACCATATATTTT	CASSWDRTASGNTIYF
-	14	TRBV6-5	TRBJ2-2	-	TGTGCCAGCAAGTTGGACAGGAACACCGGGGAGCTGTTTTTT	CASKLDRNTGELFF
TRBD1	14	TRBV18	TRBJ1-1	-	TGTGCCAGCTCTACGGGACAGGGGAACACTGAAGCTTTCTTT	CASSTGQGNTEAFF
-	15	TRBV15	TRBJ2-5	-	TGTGCCACCAGCAGACGCAGAACCTTTCAAGAGACCCAGTACTTC	CATSRRRTFQETQYF
TRBD1	13	TRBV5-1	TRBJ2-7	-	TGCGCCAGCAGCGTCCGGGACAGGGACGAGCAGTACTTC	CASSVRDRDEQYF
TRBD2	12	TRBV10-1	TRBJ2-2	-	TGCGCCAGCAGTGGCAATAGCGGGAGGCTGTTTTTT	CASSGNSGRLFF
-	14	TRBV18	TRBJ2-2	-	TGTGCCAGCTCACTAGGGGCCTTCCCCGGGGAGCTGTTTTTT	CASSLGAFPGELFF
-	14	TRBV5-1	TRBJ2-1	-	TGCGCCAGCAGCTTGTCCTCGGGGAGCGCCCTTGGGTTCTTC	CASSLSSGSALGFF
TRBD2	14	TRBV2	TRBJ2-1	-	TGTGCCAGCAGTGTGCTAGCGGGAGGCAATGAGCAGTTCTTC	CASSVLAGGNEQFF
-	16	TRBV5-1	TRBJ2-2	-	TGCGCCAGCAGCTTGAGGGAGCTGGGGAACACCGGGGAGCTGTTTTTT	CASSLRELGNTGELFF
-	14	TRBV18	TRBJ1-1	-	TGTGCCAGCTCACTGCTCAGGGGAGACACTGAAGCTTTCTTT	CASSLLRGDTEAFF
-	16	TRBV27	TRBJ1-4	-	TGTGCCAGCAGTTTACTGAGCGGGGTTACTAATGAAAAACTGTTTTTT	CASSLLSGVTNEKLFF
-	13	TRBV7-6	TRBJ2-1	-	TGTGCCAGCAGCTTAGGACAGGTCAATGAGCAGTTCTTC	CASSLGQVNEQFF
-	16	TRBV2	TRBJ2-3	-	TGTGCCAGCAGTGAGGACTCGACTGTCCGCACAGATACGCAGTATTTT	CASSEDSTVRTDTQYF
TRBD1	14	TRBV19	TRBJ1-1	-	TGTGCCAGTAGTCGGGACAGGGTAGGGACTGAAGCTTTCTTT	CASSRDRVGTEAFF
TRBD1	18	TRBV7-9	TRBJ1-3	few	TGTGCCAGCAGCTTTCTACTCCGGGACAGGGGAACTGGAAACACCATATATTTT	CASSFLLRDRGTGNTIYF